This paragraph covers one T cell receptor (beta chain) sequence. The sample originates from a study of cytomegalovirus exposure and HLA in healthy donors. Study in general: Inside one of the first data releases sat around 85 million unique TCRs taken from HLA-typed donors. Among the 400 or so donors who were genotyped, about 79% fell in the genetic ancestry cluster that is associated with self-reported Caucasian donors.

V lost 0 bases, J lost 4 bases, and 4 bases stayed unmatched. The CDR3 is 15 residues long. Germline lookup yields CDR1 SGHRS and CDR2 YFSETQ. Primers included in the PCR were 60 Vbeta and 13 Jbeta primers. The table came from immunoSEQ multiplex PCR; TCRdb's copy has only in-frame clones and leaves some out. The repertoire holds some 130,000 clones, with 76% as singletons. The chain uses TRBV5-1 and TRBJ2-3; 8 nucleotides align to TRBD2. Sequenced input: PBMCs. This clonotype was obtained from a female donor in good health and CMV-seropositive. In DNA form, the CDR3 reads TGCGCCAGCAGCTTGGTCGGGGGGGCCGCAGATACGCAGTATTTT. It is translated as CASSLVGGAADTQYF.